This TCR beta chain comes out of a study of human T cells and chemical hapten exposure. CDR3 size: 18 residues. V gave up 6 bases and J gave up 4 bases; unmatched junction bases: 13. The germline gives CDR1 SGHTA, CDR2 FQGNSA. Time point defined: patch test 2, 6 weeks after DPC sensitization. Treatment reported: therapeutic diphenylcyclopropenone sensitization with weekly scalp DPC. Blood draws came before every patch-test application. The library put unique molecular identifiers onto individual cDNA molecules. TCRdb re-derived calls from the RACE reads in MiXCR, one entry per CDR3 protein. The data contain 80,000 to 100,000 distinct CDR3 sequences, roughly 10% of them singletons. This clonotype has ten or more counts.

The sequence was collected from a woman aged 50 to 60 with alopecia areata. Some clones in this sample may be carry-over from other donors' samples. The chain links TRBV7-2 to TRBJ2-1; TRBD2 aligns across 12 bases. This material consisted of whole blood, taken in connection with sensitization to the hapten diphenylcyclopropenone (DPC). CDR3 residues: CASRKEKAGLAGYNEQFF. In DNA form, the CDR3 reads TGTGCCAGCAGAAAGGAGAAGGCCGGACTAGCGGGATACAATGAGCAGTTCTTC. Full variable domain (rest looked up from reference TRBV7-2 and TRBJ2-1): GAGVSQSPSNKVTEKGKDVELRCDPISGHTALYWYRQSLGQGLEFLIYFQGNSAPDKSGLPSDRFSAERTGGSVSTLTIQRTQQEDSAVYLCASRKEKAGLAGYNEQFFGPGTRLTVL.